This TCR beta chain was identified during a study of CD8+ T cells in alopecia areata. Reverse transcription of extracted RNA yielded cDNA, which provided the sequencing template. Sequencing used immunoSEQ multiplex PCR; TCRdb keeps in-frame clones, though not all of them. The table has 80,000 to 95,000 clones, 44% seen once; the top ten hold around 18%. Germline V lookup: CDR1 SGHNT, CDR2 YYREEE (reference sequence). There are 16 residues in the CDR3. V shed 0 bases, J shed 9 bases, and the junction held 10 bases outside the gene matches. Treatment described: oral pan-JAK inhibitor, 5-10 mg twice daily.

The specimen was CD8+ T cells sorted from blood, collected at week 24, from a patient treated with tofacitinib. This TCR was recovered from a human donor with alopecia areata. The chain carries TRBV5-4 and TRBJ2-1, with 9 bases fitting TRBD2. The CDR3: CASSLGGGGRAGEQFF. CDR3 nucleotides: TGTGCCAGCAGCTTGGGTGGTGGCGGGAGGGCCGGTGAGCAGTTCTTC.